These 9 T cell receptor beta chains were all obtained from the same sample, sequenced in a study. TCRdb re-called the 5' RACE reads through MiXCR, storing one row per CDR3 protein. Counted here are 50,000 to 75,000 distinct CDR3 sequences, 20% to 25% occurring once; the ten biggest clones make up 2.9%. Sample: memory CD4+ T cells sorted from a lymph node. Subset here: memory CD4+ T cells, CD4+CD45RO+CD25-. Every receptor here comes from a female donor with breast cancer.

This clonotype was recorded a few times. The V call is TRBV7-9, the J call TRBJ2-1; 9 nucleotides agree with TRBD1. CDR1 and CDR2 (germline): SEHNR, FQNEAQ (reference sequence). CDR3 length: 15 amino acids. V shed 5 bases and J 8 bases; nucleotides not matched to a gene: 10. The DNA of the CDR3 is TGTGCCAGCAGCGCCGGGACAGGGAGATTAGATGAGCAGTTCTTC. It is translated as CASSAGTGRLDEQFF. Together with reference TRBV7-9 and TRBJ2-1, the CDR3 gives the full variable domain: DTGVSQNPRHKITKRGQNVTFRCDPISEHNRLYWYRQTLGQGPEFLTYFQNEAQLEKSRLLSDRFSAERPKGSFSTLEIQRTEQGDSAMYLCASSAGTGRLDEQFFGPGTRLTVL.

This clonotype was observed at least ten times. This rearrangement joins TRBV20-1 to TRBJ2-3, with D perhaps TRBD1 (6 bases). CDR3 length: 14 residues. The ends were cut back, 2 bases at V and 3 bases at J, with 12 bases in the middle. CDR1 DFQATT and CDR2 SNEGSKA come from the germline V gene (reference sequence). The CDR3 reads CSARLGRGTDTQYF. The CDR3 region has the DNA TGCAGTGCTAGATTAGGCAGGGGTACAGATACGCAGTATTTT.

The chain links TRBV6-5 to TRBJ1-2; D is undetermined. The V end lost 7 bases, the J end lost 8 bases, and 14 bases lay between the germline ends. The CDR3 spans 12 residues. CDR1 MNHEY and CDR2 SVGAGI come from the germline V gene. In nucleotides, the CDR3 is TGTGCCAGCACCAAAAGTGGTGTCGGCTACACCTTC. Encoded protein: CASTKSGVGYTF.

This clonotype was picked up many times. The chain has TRBV5-1 and TRBJ2-7; 8 bases line up with TRBD1. V was pared by 1 base and J by 8 bases, with 8 bases of the junction left unmatched. Germline V gene data show CDR1 as SGHRS and CDR2 as YFSETQ. The CDR3 length is 14 residues. The CDR3 DNA sequence: TGCGCCAGCAGCTTGCAACTCGACAGGGGTAAGCAGTACTTC. It codes for CASSLQLDRGKQYF. Combining the CDR3 with reference TRBV5-1 and TRBJ2-7 gives the whole variable domain KAGVTQTPRYLIKTRGQQVTLSCSPISGHRSVSWYQQTPGQGLQFLFEYFSETQRNKGNFPGRFSGRQFSNSRSEMNVSTLELGDSALYLCASSLQLDRGKQYFGPGTRLTVT.

The V call is TRBV10-3, the J call TRBJ2-1, with 8 positions matching TRBD2. This CDR3 has 11 residues. Trimming at V came to 10 bases and at J to 8 bases, leaving 4 bases not matched to a gene. The germline V gene encodes CDR1 ENHRY and CDR2 SYGVKD. CDR3 bases: TGTGCCACGGGGGGGGGTGATGAGCAGTTCTTC. Its protein is CATGGGDEQFF.

There are many counts of this clonotype. This chain connects TRBV5-1 to TRBJ1-1; TRBD1 aligns across 12 bases. Germline values: CDR1 SGHRS, CDR2 YFSETQ. Trimming cost V 4 bases and J 2 bases; bases outside gene matches: 6. This CDR3 comprises 16 residues. CDR3: CASSLGTGGSNTEAFF. The CDR3 nucleotides read TGCGCCAGCAGCCTCGGGACAGGGGGCTCAAACACTGAAGCTTTCTTT.

This clonotype turned up a few times. The chain has TRBV9 and TRBJ1-2; TRBD1 is a possible D gene (5 bases). Germline CDR1 SGDLS, CDR2 YYNGEE. V lost 2 bases and J 6 bases, leaving 11 bases between the germline ends. The CDR3 contains 13 residues. The CDR3 region is CASSVWGKNGYTF. CDR3 DNA sequence: TGTGCCAGCAGCGTTTGGGGGAAAAATGGCTACACCTTC.

In regard to this clonotype: A read error is possible here, since a much larger clone lies one base away. The V call is TRBV5-1, the J call TRBJ2-5; D is uncertain. The CDR3 is 15 amino acids. Germline CDR1 is SGHRS and CDR2 is YFSETQ. The CDR3: CANSFLDGRQETQYF. The DNA for the CDR3 is TGCGCCAACAGCTTTCTGGACGGCCGGCAAGAGACCCAGTACTTC.

This clonotype has more than one count but fewer than ten. The V call is TRBV7-2, the J call TRBJ2-1; 10 nucleotides line up with TRBD2. Germline V gene sequence: CDR1 SGHTA, CDR2 FQGNSA. This CDR3 is 14 amino acids long. Trimming at V came to 5 bases and at J to 6 bases, leaving 4 bases not matched to a gene. CDR3: CASSPWTSGNEQFF. CDR3 nucleotide sequence: TGTGCCAGCAGCCCGTGGACTAGCGGCAATGAGCAGTTCTTC.